In its sample, the clone carrying this TCR beta chain was seen many times. Its matching antigen is unknown. This sample was taken from a study of early T cells in non-severe SARS-CoV-2 infection. Study in general: It was bulk RNA from unsorted whole blood that was sequenced, and the chains were unpaired. Study results and limitations: Missing private and CD4 specificities, VDJdb matching favored anti-spike CD8 responses.

The library protocol tagged individual cDNA molecules with unique molecular identifiers. TCRdb redid the calling of the 5' RACE reads with MiXCR, one entry per CDR3 protein. The sample yields some 77,000 distinct CDR3 sequences, 5% seen once. Germline V gene data show CDR1 as SGHKS and CDR2 as YYEKEE (reference sequence). There are 15 residues in the CDR3. The V end was cut by 3 bases, the J end by 3 bases, with 15 bases between. The sequences come from whole blood, collected at baseline. This chain links TRBV5-5 with TRBJ1-2, with D maybe TRBD1 (5 bases). This TCR was sampled from an adult who was a healthcare worker with PCR-confirmed SARS-CoV-2 infection or an uninfected control (not recorded which). The CDR3, as DNA: TGTGCCAGCAGCTCCCGACAGAGAGGTGACTATGGCTACACCTTC. This translates into CASSSRQRGDYGYTF.